This TCR beta chain was captured in a study of blood T cell repertoires in COVID-19. For the study at large: COVID-19 samples from acute and convalescent phases originated in the United States, Italy and Spain. From T cells, B-cell-depleted T cells, or PBMCs came the material, which was cDNA or gDNA.

V gave up 9 bases and J gave up 0 bases; unmatched junction bases: 4. The CDR3 length is 14 residues. In germline, CDR1 is SEHNR, CDR2 FQNEAQ (reference sequence). As originally analysed: Reference gene primer amplification yielded estimated nucleated cell counts. Clones were read by immunoSEQ multiplex PCR, and TCRdb kept only the in-frame ones, dropping some. The V and J calls and clone size are taken from that table; D and trimming were inferred from the DNA. The sample has some 270,000 clones; about nine tenths are singletons. The TCR was taken from a man over 45 with acute or convalescent COVID-19. Input material: peripheral blood. The chain has TRBV7-9 and TRBJ2-1; 8 bases match TRBD2. DNA for the CDR3: TGTGCCAGTATTAGCGGGGTCTCCTACAATGAGCAGTTCTTC. It specifies CASISGVSYNEQFF.